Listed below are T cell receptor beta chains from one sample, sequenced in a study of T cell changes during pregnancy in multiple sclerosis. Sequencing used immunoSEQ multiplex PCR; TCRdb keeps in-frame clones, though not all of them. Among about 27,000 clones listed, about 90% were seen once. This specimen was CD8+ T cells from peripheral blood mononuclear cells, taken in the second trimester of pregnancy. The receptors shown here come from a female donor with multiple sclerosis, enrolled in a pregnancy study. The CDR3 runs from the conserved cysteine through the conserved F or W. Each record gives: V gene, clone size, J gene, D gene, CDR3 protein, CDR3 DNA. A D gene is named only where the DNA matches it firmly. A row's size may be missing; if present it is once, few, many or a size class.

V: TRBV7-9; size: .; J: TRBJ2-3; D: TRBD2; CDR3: CANGPSGLTDTQYF; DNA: TGTGCTAACGGACCTAGCGGTCTCACAGATACGCAGTATTTT
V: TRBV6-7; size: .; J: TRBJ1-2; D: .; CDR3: CASVRYQAYGYTF; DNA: TGTGCCAGCGTTCGGTACCAGGCTTATGGCTACACCTTC
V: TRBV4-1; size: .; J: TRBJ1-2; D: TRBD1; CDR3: CASSRDRANYGYTF; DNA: TGCGCCAGCAGCCGGGACAGGGCGAACTATGGCTACACCTTC
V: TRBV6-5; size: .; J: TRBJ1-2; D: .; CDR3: CASSSVAGINYGYTF; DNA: TGTGCCAGCAGCTCCGTGGCGGGGATTAACTATGGCTACACCTTC
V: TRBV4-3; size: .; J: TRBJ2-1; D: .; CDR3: CASSQVLGGHEQFF; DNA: TGCGCCAGCAGCCAAGTCCTAGGCGGCCATGAGCAGTTCTTC
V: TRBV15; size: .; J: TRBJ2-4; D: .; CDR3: CATSRDSLGELAKNIQYF; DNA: TGTGCCACCAGCAGAGATTCCCTAGGCGAGCTAGCCAAAAACATTCAGTACTTC
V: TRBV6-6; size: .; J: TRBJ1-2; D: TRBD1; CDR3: CASSYSISGGEGYTF; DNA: TGTGCCAGCAGTTACTCGATATCAGGGGGTGAAGGCTACACCTTC
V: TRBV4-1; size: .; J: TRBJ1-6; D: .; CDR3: CASSPRYAAPPLHF; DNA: TGCGCCAGCAGCCCTCGGTATGCCGCTCCGCCCCTCCACTTT
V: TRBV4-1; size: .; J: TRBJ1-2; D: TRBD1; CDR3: CASSQDPTGDYGYTF; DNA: TGCGCCAGCAGCCAAGATCCCACAGGGGACTATGGCTACACCTTC
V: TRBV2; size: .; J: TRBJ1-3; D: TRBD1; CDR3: CASSEGPHRGRNTIYF; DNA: TGTGCCAGCAGTGAAGGACCCCACAGGGGGAGAAACACCATATATTTT
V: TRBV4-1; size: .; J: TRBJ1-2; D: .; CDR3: CASSQDRALYGYTF; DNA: TGCGCCAGCAGCCAAGACAGGGCCCTCTATGGCTACACCTTC
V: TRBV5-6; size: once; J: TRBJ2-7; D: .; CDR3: CASSLQQGFYEQYF; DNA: TGTGCCAGCAGCCTCCAACAGGGTTTCTACGAGCAGTACTTC
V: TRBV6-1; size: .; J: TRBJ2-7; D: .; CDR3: CASSVDSYEQYF; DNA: TGTGCCAGCAGTGTAGACAGCTACGAGCAGTACTTC
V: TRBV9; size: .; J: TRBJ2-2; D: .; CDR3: CASSVAGTNTGELFF; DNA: TGTGCCAGCAGCGTAGCGGGGACAAACACCGGGGAGCTGTTTTTT
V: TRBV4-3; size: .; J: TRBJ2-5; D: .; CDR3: CASSQGGGETQYF; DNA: TGCGCCAGCAGCCAAGGAGGAGGGGAGACCCAGTACTTC
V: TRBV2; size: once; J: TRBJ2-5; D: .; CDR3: CASQGYQETQYF; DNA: TGTGCCAGCCAGGGGTACCAAGAGACCCAGTACTTC
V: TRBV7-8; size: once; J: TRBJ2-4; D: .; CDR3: CASSPGEGAKNIQYF; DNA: TGTGCCAGCAGCCCAGGGGAAGGGGCCAAAAACATTCAGTACTTC
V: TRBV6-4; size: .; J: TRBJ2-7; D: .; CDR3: CASRTSEQYF; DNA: TGTGCCAGCAGGACTTCCGAGCAGTACTTC
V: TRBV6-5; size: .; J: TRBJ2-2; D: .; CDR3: CASNWAGSDGELFF; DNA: TGTGCCAGCAATTGGGCAGGGTCTGACGGGGAGCTGTTTTTT
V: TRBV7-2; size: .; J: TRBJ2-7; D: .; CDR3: CASSLEAGASYEQYF; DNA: TGTGCCAGCAGCTTAGAGGCGGGGGCAAGCTACGAGCAGTACTTC
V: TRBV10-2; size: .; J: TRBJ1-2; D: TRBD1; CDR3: CASSGEGGGYTF; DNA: TGCGCCAGCAGTGGCGAAGGGGGCGGCTACACCTTC
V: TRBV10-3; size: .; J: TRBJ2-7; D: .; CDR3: CAISDSVPAYEQYF; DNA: TGTGCCATCAGTGATTCAGTTCCCGCCTACGAGCAGTACTTC
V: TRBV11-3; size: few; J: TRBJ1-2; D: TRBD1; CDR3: CASSYGQGYNYGYTF; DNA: TGTGCCAGCAGCTACGGACAGGGTTACAACTATGGCTACACCTTC
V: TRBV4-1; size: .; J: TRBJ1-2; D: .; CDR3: CASSQIGDRWLRGYTF; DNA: TGCGCCAGCAGCCAAATCGGAGACAGGTGGTTGCGTGGCTACACCTTC
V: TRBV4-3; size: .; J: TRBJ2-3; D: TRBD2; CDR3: CASSQDFSGATDTQYF; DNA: TGCGCCAGCAGCCAAGATTTCAGCGGGGCCACAGATACGCAGTATTTT
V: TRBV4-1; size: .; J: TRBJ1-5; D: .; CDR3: CASSQSPTAGNQPQHF; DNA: TGCGCCAGCAGCCAATCCCCAACGGCAGGGAATCAGCCCCAGCATTTT
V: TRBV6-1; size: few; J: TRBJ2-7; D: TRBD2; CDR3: CASSEGTSSHEQYF; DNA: TGTGCCAGCAGTGAAGGGACTAGTTCCCACGAGCAGTACTTC
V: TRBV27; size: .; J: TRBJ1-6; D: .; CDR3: CASTASLPLLHF; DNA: TGTGCCAGTACCGCCTCTCTCCCCCTACTCCACTTT
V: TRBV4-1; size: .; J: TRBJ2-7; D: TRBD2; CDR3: CASSHAGGPYEQYF; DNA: TGCGCCAGCAGCCACGCGGGGGGACCCTACGAGCAGTACTTC
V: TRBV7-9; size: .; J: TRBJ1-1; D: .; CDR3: CASSYLPEANTEAFF; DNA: TGTGCCAGCAGCTACCTCCCGGAGGCGAACACTGAAGCTTTCTTT
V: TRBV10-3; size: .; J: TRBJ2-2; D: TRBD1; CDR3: CAILDRYNTGELFF; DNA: TGTGCCATCCTGGACAGGTATAACACCGGGGAGCTGTTTTTT
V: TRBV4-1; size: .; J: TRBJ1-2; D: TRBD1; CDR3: CASSQDQGQLYGYTF; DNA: TGCGCCAGCAGCCAAGATCAGGGACAGCTCTATGGCTACACCTTC
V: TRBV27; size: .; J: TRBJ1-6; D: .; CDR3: CASSLSYRVPLHF; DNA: TGTGCCAGCAGTTTATCCTACAGGGTTCCCCTCCACTTT
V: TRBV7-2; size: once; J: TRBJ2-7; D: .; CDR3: CASSLALAGLYEQYF; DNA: TGTGCCAGCAGCTTAGCGTTGGCAGGCCTCTACGAGCAGTACTTC
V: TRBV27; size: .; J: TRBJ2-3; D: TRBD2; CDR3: CASSLYPGGAVGDTQYF; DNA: TGTGCCAGCAGTTTATACCCCGGGGGGGCCGTAGGAGATACGCAGTATTTT
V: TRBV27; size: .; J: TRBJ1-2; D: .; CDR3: CASSPSRQGNYGYTF; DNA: TGTGCCAGCAGCCCATCACGGCAGGGGAACTATGGCTACACCTTC
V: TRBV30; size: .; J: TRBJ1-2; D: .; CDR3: CAWSVGGYGYTF; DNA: TGTGCCTGGAGTGTAGGAGGGTATGGCTACACCTTC
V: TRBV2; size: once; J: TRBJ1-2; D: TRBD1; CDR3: CASRQGAAGWYGYTF; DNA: TGTGCCAGCAGGCAGGGGGCGGCGGGGTGGTATGGCTACACCTTC
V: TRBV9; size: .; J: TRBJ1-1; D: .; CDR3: CASSPPAGTEAFF; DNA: TGTGCCAGCAGCCCTCCCGCGGGGACTGAAGCTTTCTTT
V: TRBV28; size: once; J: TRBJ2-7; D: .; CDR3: CASSFEGILYEQYF; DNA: TGTGCCAGCAGTTTCGAGGGCATTCTCTACGAGCAGTACTTC
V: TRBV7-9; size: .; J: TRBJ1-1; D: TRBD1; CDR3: CASSWTGGAARPAFF; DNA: TGTGCCAGCAGTTGGACAGGGGGCGCAGCGCGTCCCGCTTTCTTT
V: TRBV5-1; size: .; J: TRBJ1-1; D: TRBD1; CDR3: CASSGTGMDTEAFF; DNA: TGCGCCAGCAGCGGGACAGGGATGGACACTGAAGCTTTCTTT
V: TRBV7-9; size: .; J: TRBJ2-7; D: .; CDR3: CASSSISPREQYF; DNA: TGTGCCAGCAGCTCTATCTCCCCTCGGGAGCAGTACTTC
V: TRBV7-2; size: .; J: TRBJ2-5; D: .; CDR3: CASSFQGGPGETQYF; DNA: TGTGCCAGCAGCTTCCAGGGGGGCCCGGGAGAGACCCAGTACTTC
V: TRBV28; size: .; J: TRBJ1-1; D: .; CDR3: CASSFPGGLNTEAFF; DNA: TGTGCCAGCAGTTTCCCCGGAGGCCTGAACACTGAAGCTTTCTTT
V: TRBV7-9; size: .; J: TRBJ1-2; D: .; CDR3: CASSQSRGGDGYTF; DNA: TGTGCCAGCAGCCAGTCGCGAGGGGGTGATGGCTACACCTTC
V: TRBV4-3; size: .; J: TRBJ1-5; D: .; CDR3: CASSQDGQPNQPQHF; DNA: TGCGCCAGCAGCCAGGACGGACAGCCCAATCAGCCCCAGCATTTT
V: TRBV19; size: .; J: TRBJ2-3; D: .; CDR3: CASSMLASTDTQYF; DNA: TGTGCCAGTAGTATGCTAGCCAGCACAGATACGCAGTATTTT
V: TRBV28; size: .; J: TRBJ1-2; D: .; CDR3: CASTLRDWDGGYGYTF; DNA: TGTGCCAGCACCCTAAGGGATTGGGACGGGGGCTATGGCTACACCTTC
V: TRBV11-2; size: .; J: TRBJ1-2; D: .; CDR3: CASSRRDFYGYTF; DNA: TGTGCCAGCAGCCGCAGGGACTTCTATGGCTACACCTTC
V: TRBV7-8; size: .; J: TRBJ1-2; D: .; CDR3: CASSPRGGRSRYYGYTF; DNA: TGTGCCAGCAGCCCCCGGGGGGGGAGGTCTCGGTACTATGGCTACACCTTC
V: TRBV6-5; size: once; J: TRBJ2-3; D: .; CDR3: CASKESGGITDTQYF; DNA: TGTGCCAGCAAAGAATCGGGGGGCATCACAGATACGCAGTATTTT
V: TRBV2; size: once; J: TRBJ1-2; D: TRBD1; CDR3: CASSGLGQTGGYTF; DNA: TGTGCCAGCAGTGGATTGGGACAGACTGGTGGCTACACCTTC
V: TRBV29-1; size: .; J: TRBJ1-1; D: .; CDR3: CSASEGTNTEAFF; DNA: TGCAGCGCCTCGGAGGGCACGAACACTGAAGCTTTCTTT
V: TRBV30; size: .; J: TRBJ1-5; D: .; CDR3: CAWSLGVGNQPQHF; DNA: TGTGCCTGGTCCCTAGGAGTAGGCAATCAGCCCCAGCATTTT
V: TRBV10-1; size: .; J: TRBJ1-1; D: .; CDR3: CATSGHPNTEAFF; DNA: TGCGCCACCAGCGGACACCCGAACACTGAAGCTTTCTTT